This T cell receptor beta chain was documented in a study of Graves' ophthalmopathy and Graves' hyperthyroidism. The CDR3 covers 16 residues. Trimming stripped 0 bases from V and 9 bases from J, with 16 bases between. In germline, CDR1 is SGDLS, CDR2 YYNGEE. The study amplified TCR beta CDR3 regions using RNA transcripts. First-round RT-PCR with HTBI primers preceded a second-round multiplex PCR. TCRdb passed the multiplex PCR reads through MiXCR, listing each CDR3 protein once. This sample has about 740,000 distinct CDR3 sequences, with roughly 41% found just once. Sequencing input: peripheral blood. V is TRBV9 and J is TRBJ1-6, with D hard to call. The source is an adult man with Graves' ophthalmopathy. The DNA of the CDR3 is TGTGCCAGCAGCGTAGATGGAGGGTTTGGGATTTCACCCCTCCACTTT. It specifies CASSVDGGFGISPLHF.